The next 20 T cell receptor beta chains were all read from a single sample in a study of cytomegalovirus exposure and HLA in healthy donors. Use of 60 Vbeta and 13 Jbeta primers characterized the PCR. Produced via immunoSEQ multiplex PCR; TCRdb's table is partial and in-frame only. In the table there are roughly 110,000 clones, roughly 76% of which are singletons. Input material: PBMCs. The receptors shown here come from a man aged 18 to 30 in good health and CMV-seronegative.

J is TRBJ2-3 and V is TRBV29-1, with 10 bases identical to TRBD2. CDR3 length: 18 amino acids. Germline V gene sequence: CDR1 SQVTM, CDR2 ANQGSEA. Trimming at V came to 6 bases and at J to 0 bases, leaving 15 bases not matched to a gene. CDR3 DNA: TGCAGCGTCCGCGGGGGCATAAAGCGGGGGGGTAGCACAGATACGCAGTATTTT. This gives the protein CSVRGGIKRGGSTDTQYF.

The rearrangement uses TRBV19 and TRBJ1-1, with unresolved D. In germline, CDR1 is LNHDA, CDR2 SQIVND (reference sequence). The CDR3 runs 13 residues. The germline V and J ends were trimmed by 2 bases and 1 base, with 5 bases remaining between them. CDR3 DNA sequence: TGTGCCAGTAGTATATCATCGAACACTGAAGCTTTCTTT. Protein: CASSISSNTEAFF.

The gene calls are TRBV13 and TRBJ2-1, with 8 bases aligning to TRBD2. The J segment lost 0 bases and the V segment lost 2 bases, leaving 9 bases of the junction unmatched. The CDR3 totals 18 residues. Germline lookup yields CDR1 PRHDT and CDR2 FYEKMQ (reference sequence). The CDR3 sequence: CASSLLSGGLLSYNEQFF. CDR3 in DNA: TGTGCCAGCAGCTTACTAAGCGGGGGACTCCTCTCCTACAATGAGCAGTTCTTC.

The chain uses TRBV10-3 and TRBJ2-7; tentatively, D is TRBD2 (6 bases). Between the trimmed V and J ends, which lost 6 bases and 2 bases, there was a span of 14 bases. CDR3 length equals 14 residues. Germline V gene lookup returns CDR1 ENHRY and CDR2 SYGVKD. The CDR3 bases are TGTGCCATCAGGGCGGGGTCGGCCCCCTACGAGCAGTACTTC. Protein sequence: CAIRAGSAPYEQYF.

This sequence joins TRBV27 and TRBJ2-7, with TRBD2 matching 11 bases. The trim removed 5 bases at V and 0 bases at J, leaving 3 bases unmatched. The CDR3 runs to 15 residues. Germline V gene lookup returns CDR1 MNHEY and CDR2 SMNVEV (reference sequence). The CDR3: CASSKLAGVSYEQYF. As DNA, the CDR3 is TGTGCCAGCAGTAAACTAGCGGGGGTCTCCTACGAGCAGTACTTC.

The J gene is TRBJ2-7, the V gene TRBV28; 7 positions match TRBD1. This CDR3 is 14 amino acids long. J was trimmed by 4 bases and V by 5 bases; bases with no gene match: 8. In germline, CDR1 is MDHEN, CDR2 SYDVKM. The CDR3 sequence is CASSTGQSLYEQYF. CDR3 in DNA: TGTGCCAGCAGTACGGGACAGTCCCTTTACGAGCAGTACTTC.

V gene TRBV2 combines with J gene TRBJ1-5, with D hard to call. Germline CDR1 SNHLY, CDR2 FYNNEI. The CDR3 length is 14 residues. V was cut by 10 bases and J by 4 bases, with 17 bases left in between. CDR3 in DNA: TGTGCCACCGCACGAAGGTCGGGGAATCAGCCCCAGCATTTT. Amino acids: CATARRSGNQPQHF.

This chain joins TRBV2 and TRBJ1-6, with D unresolved. Trimming left V 3 bases short and J 9 bases short, with 15 bases between. Germline CDR1 SNHLY, CDR2 FYNNEI. This CDR3 has 15 amino acids. CDR3 loop: CASSDQAVRGSPLHF. DNA of the CDR3: TGTGCCAGCAGTGATCAGGCCGTCCGGGGTTCACCCCTCCACTTT.

V is TRBV27 and J is TRBJ2-1; 7 bases are shared with TRBD1. CDR1 and CDR2 (germline): MNHEY, SMNVEV (reference sequence). This CDR3 has 17 residues. Losses at the gene ends were 3 bases for V and 3 bases for J; bases not matched to a gene: 11. CDR3: CASSFGVDRAYYNEQFF. For the CDR3, the DNA is TGTGCCAGCAGTTTTGGGGTTGACAGGGCCTACTACAATGAGCAGTTCTTC.

V gene TRBV5-1 combines with J gene TRBJ2-2; weak D call: TRBD1 (5 bases). From germline, CDR1 is SGHRS and CDR2 YFSETQ. The CDR3 extends over 14 amino acids. Trimming took off 7 bases at V and 1 base at J, with 11 bases between the two ends. CDR3 residues: CASGHTLNTGELFF. The CDR3 region has the DNA TGCGCCAGCGGACATACCCTGAACACCGGGGAGCTGTTTTTT.

The rearrangement joins TRBV2 to TRBJ2-3; the match to TRBD1 covers 9 bases. Germline-derived CDR1 and CDR2 are SNHLY and FYNNEI. V lost 4 bases, J lost 4 bases, and 6 bases stayed unmatched. This CDR3 comprises 15 residues. CDR3 nucleotides: TGTGCCAGCAGTGGGAGGACAGGGGCCGCAGATACGCAGTATTTT. Translation: CASSGRTGAADTQYF.

This clone is a singleton in its sample. The DNA of the CDR3 is TGTGCCAGCAGCCAAGTGGGAACGGCGGGGACAGGGGGGATCGGGGAGCTGTTTTTT. It encodes CASSQVGTAGTGGIGELFF. The chain carries TRBV4-2 and TRBJ2-2, with 11 bases lining up with TRBD1. Germline values: CDR1 LGHNA, CDR2 YNFKEQ. Unmatched junction bases numbered 14, after V lost 1 base and J lost 7 bases. This CDR3 comprises 19 residues.

The chain carries TRBV6-1 and TRBJ1-1; 8 bases match TRBD1. Germline assignment: CDR1 MNHNS and CDR2 SASEGT. The CDR3 runs to 17 residues. With 3 bases clipped from V and 1 base from J, the junction kept 10 bases outside the gene matches. The CDR3 here is CASSELRGLGTNTEAFF. The CDR3 coding sequence is TGTGCCAGCAGTGAGCTCAGGGGGCTCGGGACGAACACTGAAGCTTTCTTT.

The rearrangement uses TRBV13 and TRBJ2-5, with 16 bases fitting TRBD2. The DNA end is a closer match to TRBJ2-7, so the J assignment may be wrong. From germline, CDR1 is PRHDT and CDR2 FYEKMQ (reference sequence). The CDR3 has 20 amino acids. The CDR3 is CASRTRGAGTSGGATREQYF. CDR3 nucleotides: TGTGCCAGCAGAACCCGTGGGGCCGGGACTAGCGGGGGGGCGACGCGCGAGCAGTACTTC.

The chain is built from TRBV18 and TRBJ1-4; 7 nucleotides align to TRBD1. V was pared by 3 bases and J by 8 bases, with 6 bases of the junction left unmatched. CDR1 KGHSH and CDR2 LQKENI come from the germline V gene. The CDR3 covers 14 residues. This CDR3 is CASSPGTVGEKLFF. The CDR3 nucleotides read TGTGCCAGCTCACCCGGGACAGTCGGCGAAAAACTGTTTTTT.

The rearrangement joins TRBV5-1 to TRBJ2-2; D not certain. Trimming took off 0 bases at V and 0 bases at J, with 6 bases between the two ends. The germline V gene encodes CDR1 SGHRS and CDR2 YFSETQ. The CDR3 runs to 15 residues. The CDR3 sequence is CASSLGSANTGELFF. For the CDR3, the DNA is TGCGCCAGCAGCTTGGGGAGCGCGAACACCGGGGAGCTGTTTTTT. Supplemented by reference TRBV5-1 and TRBJ2-2, the full variable domain reads KAGVTQTPRYLIKTRGQQVTLSCSPISGHRSVSWYQQTPGQGLQFLFEYFSETQRNKGNFPGRFSGRQFSNSRSEMNVSTLELGDSALYLCASSLGSANTGELFFGEGSRLTVL.

The J gene is TRBJ1-1, the V gene TRBV14, with D maybe TRBD1 (5 bases). Germline CDR1 reads SGHDN; CDR2 reads FVKESK. Between the trimmed V and J ends, which lost 0 bases and 4 bases, there was a span of 15 bases. This CDR3 has 16 residues. The CDR3 nucleotides are TGTGCCAGCAGCCAAGATTTGGGAGGGGTTGGCACTGAAGCTTTCTTT. Amino acids: CASSQDLGGVGTEAFF.

The chain joins TRBV6-1 to TRBJ2-2; D might be TRBD1 (5 bases). The V gene's germline CDR1 is MNHNS and CDR2 SASEGT. Trimming shortened V by 4 bases and J by 0 bases, and 12 bases separated the two germline ends. The CDR3 contains 16 residues. In DNA form, the CDR3 reads TGTGCCAGCAGTGCTCGGACAAACGCGAACACCGGGGAGCTGTTTTTT. Translating it yields CASSARTNANTGELFF.

The count of this clone is one. J is TRBJ2-3 and V is TRBV28, with D possibly being TRBD2 (6 bases). Between the trimmed V and J ends, which lost 7 bases and 2 bases, there was a span of 10 bases. This CDR3 comprises 13 residues. Germline V gives CDR1 MDHEN, CDR2 SYDVKM. The DNA for the CDR3 is TGTGCCAGCACCCGGGGGACCACAGATACGCAGTATTTT. Its translation is CASTRGTTDTQYF.

DNA of the CDR3: TGTGCCAGCACTTTTGTACAGGGGTTAACTGGGGCCAACGTCCTGACTTTC. Translating it yields CASTFVQGLTGANVLTF. The chain links TRBV21-1 to TRBJ2-6; TRBD1, the table's D call, was not compared with the DNA. TRBV21-1 is reported as a pseudogene. The CDR3 spans 17 residues.